The T cell receptor (beta chain) under discussion was sequenced for a study of tissue-resident memory T cells in lung cancer (dated by TCRdb to the late 2010s). Study-wide context: TCR beta-chain sequencing compared paired tumor TRM and tumor non-TRM populations from ten to eleven lung cancer patients.

Summary of the overall study and its limitations: Per patient, the most expanded clonotype made up an average of 19% of sequenced TRM cells, which suggests that a single tumor antigen-specific clone had expanded. Expanded clonotypes accounted for around 68% of tumor TRM repertoires on average, versus less than 55% of tumor non-TRM repertoires. A significantly more restricted TCR repertoire was observed in tumor TRM cells than in tumor non-TRM cells, as reflected by lower Shannon-Wiener and inverse Simpson diversity.

On this clonotype: Its recognized antigen is unknown. This likely traces to a read error, being one base from a far larger clone.

This sample was sequenced with an Illumina MiSeq. Unique molecular identifiers were built into the TCR sequencing libraries, which were indexed using TruSeq single indexes. From the authors' description of their analysis: TCR reads were mapped and error-corrected with MIGEC v1.2.7, then analyzed with VDJtools v1.1.7, both using default settings. Shannon-Wiener and inverse Simpson indices, computed in VDJtools, were used to quantify repertoire diversity. A frequency threshold of at least three was used to define expanded TCRbeta clonotypes. Across the roughly 10 patients, Wilcoxon rank-sum tests were used for the statistical comparisons of TCR diversity between tumor TRM and non-TRM populations. TCRdb's own reprocessing of the public reads used fastp at Q25 and MiXCR and kept productive beta chains. Rows matching on CDR3 protein sequence are summarized as one entry with the most common DNA and genes. The V and J calls come from TCRdb's annotation, not from the publication. The sample profile shows roughly 350 distinct CDR3 sequences; about 20% of them were found once. Around 62% of the sample is in the top ten clones.

CD8+ T cells were sorted by CD103 expression on a BD FACSAria-II directly into ice-cold TRIzol LS reagent. Lung tumor tissue was collected fresh at the time of surgical resection. Fresh cells were Fc receptor-blocked, then stained for CD45, CD4, CD3, CD8A and CD103, with DAPI used for live/dead discrimination. A miRNeasy kit was used to purify total RNA from the sorted CD103+ and CD103- CD8+ T cells. Tumor-infiltrating CD8+ cytotoxic T cells were sorted according to CD103 expression so that tissue-resident memory (TRM) cells were separated from non-TRM cells. The donors had treatment-naive lung cancer. Upon referral, patients with respiratory malignancies who were newly diagnosed and untreated were recruited prospectively. For this chain, trimming is 6 bases at the V end and 10 bases at the J end, and the number of junction bases without a gene match is 12. Including cysteine and phenylalanine, the CDR3 has 14 amino acids. Only CDR3 DNA remains: 42 bases, in frame from the first base.

The sequenced sample consisted of CD103+ CD8+ T cells from lung tumor tissue. Sample cell subset or site, as interpreted from the label and publication: tissue-resident memory (TRM) CD8+ CTLs. The sequence was collected from a human donor with treatment-naive lung cancer (subtype not recorded). This receptor chain uses TRBV12-3 or TRBV12-4 and TRBJ2-1; TRBD2 fits 7 bases in the junction. This receptor has the CDR3 CASSSGTHSYEQFF. The nucleotides are TGTGCCAGCAGCAGCGGGACCCACTCCTACGAGCAGTTCTTC.